These 22 T cell receptor beta chains share one sample of origin, sequenced in a study of T cells in women clearing cervical HPV infection. TCRdb's table, derived via immunoSEQ multiplex PCR, lists solely in-frame clones and lacks some. Its listing shows 20,000 to 30,000 clones. The sequenced sample was blood buffy coat. The receptors were sampled from a woman between 18 and 69 years old with a cervical HPV16 infection that either progressed to CIN3+ or cleared (not recorded which).

As to this clone: The read gets to within 3 residues of the CDR3 end, and the germline J gene fills in the rest. V usage is TRBV20-1 and J usage is TRBJ2-6; TRBD2 matches at 10 bases. In germline, CDR1 is DFQATT, CDR2 SNEGSKA (reference sequence). There are 16 residues in the CDR3. V was pared by 7 bases and J by 0 bases, with 6 bases of the junction left unmatched. Here the CDR3 reads CSVRTSGLSGANVLTF. The CDR3 DNA, read in part, is TGCAGTGTTAGGACTAGCGGACTCTCTGGGGCCAACGTC.

Of note for this clone: Read data end 3 residues before the CDR3 end; the end is taken from the germline J gene. The chain couples TRBV5-5 to TRBJ2-3; no definite D call. This CDR3 contains 13 residues. Trimming cost V 3 bases and J 0 bases, with 5 bases left between them. In germline, CDR1 is SGHKS, CDR2 YYEKEE (reference sequence). Here the CDR3 reads CASSSPSTDTQYF. Partial CDR3 DNA: TGTGCCAGCAGCTCCCCGAGCACAGATACG.

Points on this clone: From the germline J gene comes the end of the CDR3, since the read stops 3 residues before it. The V and J genes are TRBV14 and TRBJ2-1; 9 bases line up with TRBD2. V shed 1 base and J 6 bases; nucleotides not matched to a gene: 7. The germline V gene encodes CDR1 SGHDN and CDR2 FVKESK. The CDR3 is 16 amino acids. CDR3 sequence reads: CASSQGGGRVGNEQFF. The sequenced part of the CDR3 DNA is TGTGCCAGCAGCCAAGGTGGCGGGAGGGTGGGCAATGAG.

Comment on this clone: The read gets to within 3 residues of the CDR3 end, and the germline J gene fills in the rest. This chain joins TRBV29-1 and TRBJ2-1; weak D call: TRBD2 (6 bases). The CDR3 covers 11 residues. The germline V and J ends were trimmed by 3 bases and 7 bases, with 7 bases remaining between them. Per the germline V gene, CDR1 is SQVTM and CDR2 is ANQGSEA. The CDR3 loop is CSVEAGNEQFF. The sequenced part of the CDR3 DNA is TGCAGCGTTGAGGCGGGGAATGAG.

As to this clone: The read terminates 3 residues ahead of where the CDR3 ends, so the germline J gene completes it. This sequence joins TRBV18 and TRBJ2-5, with 9 positions matching TRBD2. CDR1 and CDR2 from the germline V gene are KGHSH and LQKENI. Trimming took 5 bases from V and 5 from J; bases not matched to a gene: 12. The CDR3 extends over 16 amino acids. The covered CDR3 bases are TGTGCCAGCTCAATCAACTTAGCGGGAGCGGGGGAGACC. Translated, it gives CASSINLAGAGET. The CDR3 as a whole reads CASSINLAGAGETQYF. The whole variable domain, filled in from reference TRBV18 and TRBJ2-5, reads NAGVMQNPRHLVRRRGQEARLRCSPMKGHSHVYWYRQLPEEGLKFMVYLQKENIIDESGMPKERFSAEFPKEGPSILRIQQVVRGDSAAYFCASSINLAGAGETQYFGPGTRLLVL.

About this clone itself: The sequence runs out 3 residues before the end of the CDR3; the remainder is reconstructed from the germline J gene. The chain carries TRBV12-3 or TRBV12-4 and TRBJ2-6; TRBD1 matches at 7 bases. CDR3 length equals 15 residues. V lost 5 bases and J lost 2; bases outside the gene matches: 3. Here the CDR3 reads CASSRQGTGANVLTF. The CDR3 bases that were read are TGTGCCAGCAGTCGACAGGGTACTGGGGCCAACGTC.

To note about this clone: The CDR3 is cut off 3 residues early in the read; its end comes from the germline J gene. The rearrangement joins TRBV12-3 or TRBV12-4 to TRBJ2-3, with 8 positions matching TRBD2. The CDR3 is made up of 16 amino acids. The V and J ends lost 6 bases and 6 bases, in that order; junction bases with no gene match: 14. CDR3 bases read: TGTGCCAGCAGCCCACCGGGACTAGTTCTCGGGGATACG. Translation gives CASSPPGLVLGDT. The full CDR3 protein reads CASSPPGLVLGDTQYF.

Comment on this clone: The read falls 3 residues short of the CDR3 end, and the missing part is taken from the germline J gene. The V and J genes are TRBV9 and TRBJ1-2, with a tentative D call TRBD1 (5 bases). CDR3 size: 10 residues. Germline V lookup: CDR1 SGDLS, CDR2 YYNGEE. Trimming stripped 6 bases from V and 6 bases from J, with 6 bases between. The CDR3 bases that were read are TGTGCCAGCAAAGGGGATGGC. Its translation: CASKGDG. The full CDR3 protein reads CASKGDGYTF.

As for this clone: The read is 3 residues too short to cover the CDR3 end, so that end is filled in from the germline J gene. The rearrangement uses TRBV7-2 and TRBJ2-2, with D perhaps matching TRBD2 (5 bases). CDR3 length: 15 amino acids. The germline V gene encodes CDR1 SGHTA and CDR2 FQGNSA. V was clipped by 5 bases and J by 6 bases, with 16 bases between them. The CDR3 here is CASSTTRILSGELFF. The covered CDR3 bases are TGTGCCAGCAGCACCACTAGGATCCTCTCCGGGGAG.

As for this clone: Read data end 3 residues before the CDR3 end; the end is taken from the germline J gene. The genes are TRBV5-1 and TRBJ2-7; a weak D match, TRBD1 (6 bases). CDR3 size: 13 residues. Germline CDR1 reads SGHRS; CDR2 reads YFSETQ. With 4 bases removed from V and 3 bases from J, the gap between germline ends came to 11 bases. The CDR3 bases that were read are TGCGCCAGCAGCCTTATACAGGGCTACGAG. The encoded protein is CASSLIQGYE. The entire CDR3 reads CASSLIQGYEQYF.

As regards this clone: The CDR3 goes on 3 residues after the read ends, and that part is filled in from the germline J gene. The sample holds other DNA sequences that translate to the same CDR3. The J gene is TRBJ1-5, the V gene TRBV19; 7 bases are a match to TRBD1. Per the germline V gene, CDR1 is LNHDA and CDR2 is SQIVND (reference sequence). V gave up 6 bases and J gave up 6 bases; unmatched junction bases: 8. CDR3 size: 14 residues. This chain's CDR3 is CASSLQTGVQPQHF. CDR3 bases read: TGTGCCAGTAGCCTGCAAACAGGGGTTCAGCCC.

As concerns this clone: The read comes to an end 3 residues before the CDR3 does, leaving the germline J gene to fill in the end. V is TRBV28 and J is TRBJ1-5; 10 bases are a match to TRBD1. CDR1 MDHEN and CDR2 SYDVKM come from the germline V gene. The trim removed 3 bases at V and 5 bases at J, leaving 4 bases unmatched. There are 15 residues in the CDR3. CDR3 DNA, as far as it was read: TGTGCCAGCAGTTTCCGCGGACAGGGGGATCAGCCC. It is translated as CASSFRGQGDQP. The CDR3 reads in full as CASSFRGQGDQPQHF.

CDR3 bases read: TGTGCCAGCTCGCAAGCGAATAGACAGGGAAGTGGAGGT. Translating gives CASSQANRQGSGG. The complete CDR3 reads CASSQANRQGSGGQYF. V usage is TRBV18 and J usage is TRBJ2-4; 7 nucleotides align to TRBD1. The missing CDR3 end, 3 residues past where the read stops, is filled in from the germline J gene. The germline gives CDR1 KGHSH, CDR2 LQKENI. The CDR3 is 16 amino acids. The full variable domain, its missing parts supplied by reference TRBV18 and TRBJ2-4, is NAGVMQNPRHLVRRRGQEARLRCSPMKGHSHVYWYRQLPEEGLKFMVYLQKENIIDESGMPKERFSAEFPKEGPSILRIQQVVRGDSAAYFCASSQANRQGSGGQYFGAGTRLSVL.

Comment on this clone: Read sequence stops 3 residues before the CDR3 end, and the germline J gene provides the missing end. V usage is TRBV10-3 and J usage is TRBJ2-3, with 9 positions matching TRBD2. CDR1 is ENHRY and CDR2 is SYGVKD in the germline V gene. V shed 4 bases, J shed 5 bases, and the junction held 10 bases outside the gene matches. The CDR3 runs to 16 residues. CDR3 sequence: CAISVLAGLGKDTQYF. The sequenced CDR3 bases are TGTGCCATCAGTGTTCTAGCGGGACTTGGGAAAGATACG.

Turning to this clone: With the read ending 3 residues before the CDR3 end, the germline J gene is used to fill in that end. The rearrangement uses TRBV7-6 and TRBJ2-1; a possible D gene is TRBD2 (5 bases). This CDR3 region has 17 residues. Trimming took 1 base from V and 1 from J, leaving 14 bases between them. CDR1 and CDR2 (germline): SGHVS, FNYEAQ. The CDR3 here is CASSLGSGGLSYNEQFF. The DNA read from the CDR3 is TGTGCCAGCAGCTTAGGGTCTGGCGGGTTATCCTACAATGAG.

About this clone itself: The read terminates 3 residues before the CDR3 end, so the remaining end is supplied by the germline J gene. The chain couples TRBV2 to TRBJ1-2; D is possibly TRBD1 (6 bases). The CDR3 length is 13 residues. Germline V gene sequence: CDR1 SNHLY, CDR2 FYNNEI. The CDR3 DNA, read in part, is TGTGCCAGCAGTTACAGGGAACTCGTCGGC. Amino acids: CASSYRELVG. The complete CDR3 reads CASSYRELVGYTF.

To note about this clone: The CDR3 goes on 3 residues after the read ends, and that part is filled in from the germline J gene. This chain connects TRBV11-3 to TRBJ2-2; D is possibly TRBD1 (6 bases). Germline V gene sequence: CDR1 SGHNT, CDR2 YENEEA. The CDR3 covers 14 residues. Between the trimmed V and J ends, which lost 5 bases and 6 bases, there was a span of 13 bases. CDR3 DNA (partial): TGTGCCAGCAGCCGCACAGGGACGGCCGGGGAG. Translating it yields CASSRTGTAGE. The entire CDR3 protein reads CASSRTGTAGELFF.

On this clone: Coverage ceases 3 residues before the CDR3 finishes, and the germline J gene fills in the end. V gene TRBV5-1 combines with J gene TRBJ2-2; tentative D call: TRBD1 (6 bases). Germline CDR1 SGHRS, CDR2 YFSETQ. The CDR3 has 16 amino acids. CDR3 region: CASSSGVTGLNEKLFF. CDR3 DNA, as far as it was read: TGCGCCAGCAGCTCCGGGGTCACAGGGCTCAATGAAAAG.

Details on this clone: The read terminates 3 residues before the CDR3 end, so the remaining end is supplied by the germline J gene. This chain uses TRBV7-9 with TRBJ2-3; 7 positions agree with TRBD2. V shed 9 bases and J 4 bases; nucleotides not matched to a gene: 13. The CDR3 contains 15 residues. The germline gives CDR1 SEHNR, CDR2 FQNEAQ (reference sequence). CDR3 residues: CASPPITSDSDTQYF. Partial CDR3 DNA: TGTGCCAGTCCCCCCATTACTAGCGACTCAGATACG.

Details on this clone: The read falls 3 residues short of the CDR3 end, and the missing part is taken from the germline J gene. The sample contains more than one DNA sequence encoding this CDR3. V usage is TRBV5-6 and J usage is TRBJ1-5; TRBD1 matches at 8 bases. V shed 0 bases, J shed 4 bases, and the junction held 3 bases outside the gene matches. CDR3 length: 15 residues. CDR1 and CDR2 from the germline V gene are SGHDT and YYEEEE. CDR3 DNA, as far as it was read: TGTGCCAGCAGCTTGGGGACAGGGAGGAATCAGCCC. This codes for CASSLGTGRNQP. The CDR3 in its entirety is CASSLGTGRNQPQHF.

Details on this clone: The CDR3 end is not reached by the read, which stops 3 residues before it; the germline J gene fills it in. The rearrangement links TRBV7-9 to TRBJ2-1; TRBD1 aligns across 8 bases. This CDR3 has 15 amino acids. The V and J ends lost 2 bases and 6 bases, in that order; junction bases with no gene match: 6. Germline values: CDR1 SEHNR, CDR2 FQNEAQ (reference sequence). The sequenced part of the CDR3 DNA is TGTGCCAGCAGCTTATCCCAGGGGGCAGGCAATGAG. Amino acid sequence: CASSLSQGAGNE. Given in full, the CDR3 is CASSLSQGAGNEQFF.

For this clone: The read stops 3 residues short of the end of the CDR3; the missing end is completed from the germline J gene. The chain employs TRBV19 and TRBJ1-1, with 8 bases matching TRBD1. Germline CDR1 and CDR2: LNHDA and SQIVND (reference sequence). J lost 3 bases, V lost 5 bases, and 11 bases had no gene match. The CDR3 has 16 amino acids. The DNA read from the CDR3 is TGTGCCAGTAGTTTCATTCCCCAGGGGGCAGACACTGAA. This translates into CASSFIPQGADTE. The whole CDR3 sequence reads CASSFIPQGADTEAFF.